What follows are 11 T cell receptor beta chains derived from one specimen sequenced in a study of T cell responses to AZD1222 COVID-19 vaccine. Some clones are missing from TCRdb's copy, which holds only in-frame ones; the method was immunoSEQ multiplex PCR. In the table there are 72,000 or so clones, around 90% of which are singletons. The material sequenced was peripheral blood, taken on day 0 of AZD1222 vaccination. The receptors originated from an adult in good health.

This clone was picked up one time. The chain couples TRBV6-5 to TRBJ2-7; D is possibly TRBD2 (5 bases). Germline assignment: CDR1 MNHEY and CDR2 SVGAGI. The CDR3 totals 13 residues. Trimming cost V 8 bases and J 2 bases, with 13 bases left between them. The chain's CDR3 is CASRRAVTYEQYF. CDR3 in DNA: TGTGCCAGCCGGCGGGCGGTTACCTACGAGCAGTACTTC.

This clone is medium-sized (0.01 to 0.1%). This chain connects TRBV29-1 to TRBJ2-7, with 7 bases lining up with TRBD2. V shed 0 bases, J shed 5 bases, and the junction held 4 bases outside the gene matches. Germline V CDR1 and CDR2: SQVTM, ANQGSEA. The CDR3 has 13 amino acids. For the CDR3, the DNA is TGCAGCGTTGAAGACAGGGAGGGAAACGAGCAGTACTTC. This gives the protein CSVEDREGNEQYF.

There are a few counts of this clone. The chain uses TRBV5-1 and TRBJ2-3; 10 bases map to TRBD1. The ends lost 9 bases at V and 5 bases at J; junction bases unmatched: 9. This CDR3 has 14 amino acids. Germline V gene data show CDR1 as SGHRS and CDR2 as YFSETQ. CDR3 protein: CATKTGGAKDTQYF. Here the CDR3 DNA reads TGCGCCACCAAGACAGGGGGCGCAAAAGATACGCAGTATTTT.

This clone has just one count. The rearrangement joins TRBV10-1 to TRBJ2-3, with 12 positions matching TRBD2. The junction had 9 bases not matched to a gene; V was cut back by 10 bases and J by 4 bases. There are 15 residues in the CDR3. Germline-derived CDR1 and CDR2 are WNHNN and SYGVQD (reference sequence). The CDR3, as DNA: TGCGCCAACACCAGACTAGCGGGAGTGTCAGATACGCAGTATTTT. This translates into CANTRLAGVSDTQYF.

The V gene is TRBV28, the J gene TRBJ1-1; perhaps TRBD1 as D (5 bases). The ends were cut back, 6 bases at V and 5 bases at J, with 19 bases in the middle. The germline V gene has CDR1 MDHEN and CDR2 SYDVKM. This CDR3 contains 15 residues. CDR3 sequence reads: CASRPRTLLATEAFF. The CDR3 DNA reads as TGTGCCAGCAGACCCCGGACACTTTTAGCGACTGAAGCTTTCTTT. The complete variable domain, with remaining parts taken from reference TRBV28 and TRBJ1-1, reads DVKVTQSSRYLVKRTGEKVFLECVQDMDHENMFWYRQDPGLGLRLIYFSYDVKMKEKGDIPEGYSVSREKKERFSLILESASTNQTSMYLCASRPRTLLATEAFFGQGTRLTVV.

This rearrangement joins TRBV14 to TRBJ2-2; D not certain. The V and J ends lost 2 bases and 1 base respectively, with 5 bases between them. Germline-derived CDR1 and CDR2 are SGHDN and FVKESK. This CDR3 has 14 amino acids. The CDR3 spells CASSQQLNTGELFF. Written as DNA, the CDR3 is TGTGCCAGCAGCCAACAACTGAACACCGGGGAGCTGTTTTTT. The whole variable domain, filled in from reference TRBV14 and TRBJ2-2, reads EAGVTQFPSHSVIEKGQTVTLRCDPISGHDNLYWYRRVMGKEIKFLLHFVKESKQDESGMPNNRFLAERTGGTYSTLKVQPAELEDSGVYFCASSQQLNTGELFFGEGSRLTVL.

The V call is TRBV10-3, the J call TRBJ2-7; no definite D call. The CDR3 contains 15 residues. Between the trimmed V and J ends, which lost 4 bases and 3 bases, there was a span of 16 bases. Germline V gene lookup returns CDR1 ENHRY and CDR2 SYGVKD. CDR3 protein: CAISGADLSRYEQYF. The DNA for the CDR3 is TGTGCCATCAGTGGGGCAGATTTATCGCGCTACGAGCAGTACTTC.

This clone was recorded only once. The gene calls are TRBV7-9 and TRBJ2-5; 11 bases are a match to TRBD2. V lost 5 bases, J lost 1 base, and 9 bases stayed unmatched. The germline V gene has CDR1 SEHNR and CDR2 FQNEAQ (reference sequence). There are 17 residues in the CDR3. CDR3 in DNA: TGTGCCAGCAGCGCCGGACTAGCGGGCGTTTTCCAAGAGACCCAGTACTTC. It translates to CASSAGLAGVFQETQYF. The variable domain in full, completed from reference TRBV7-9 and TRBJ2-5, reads DTGVSQNPRHKITKRGQNVTFRCDPISEHNRLYWYRQTLGQGPEFLTYFQNEAQLEKSRLLSDRFSAERPKGSFSTLEIQRTEQGDSAMYLCASSAGLAGVFQETQYFGPGTRLLVL.

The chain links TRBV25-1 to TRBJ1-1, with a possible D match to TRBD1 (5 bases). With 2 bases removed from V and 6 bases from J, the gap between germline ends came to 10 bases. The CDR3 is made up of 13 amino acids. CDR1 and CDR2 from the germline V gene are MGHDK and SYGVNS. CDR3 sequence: CASSERGVAEAFF. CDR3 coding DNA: TGTGCCAGCAGTGAAAGGGGCGTCGCTGAAGCTTTCTTT.

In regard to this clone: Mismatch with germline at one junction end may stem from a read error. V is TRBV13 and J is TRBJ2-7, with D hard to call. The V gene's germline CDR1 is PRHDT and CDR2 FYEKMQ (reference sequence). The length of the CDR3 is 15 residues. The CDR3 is CASSLGLVPSHEQYF. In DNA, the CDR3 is TGTGCCAGCAGCTTAGGCCTAGTTCCCTCCCACGAGCAGTACTTC.

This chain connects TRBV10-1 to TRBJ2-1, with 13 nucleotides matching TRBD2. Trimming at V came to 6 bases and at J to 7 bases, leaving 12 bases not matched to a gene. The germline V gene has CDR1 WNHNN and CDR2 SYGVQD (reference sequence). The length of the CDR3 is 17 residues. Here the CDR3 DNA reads TGCGCCAGCAGGTTACTAGCGGGAGGGCCCTCGGGTAATGAGCAGTTCTTC. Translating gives CASRLLAGGPSGNEQFF.